This T cell receptor beta chain was recorded in a study of OX40 agonist ivuxolimab in advanced cancers. The V and J ends lost 4 bases and 5 bases respectively, with 16 bases between them. This CDR3 has 15 residues. Germline V lookup: CDR1 MDHEN, CDR2 SYDVKM. Assay used: immunoSEQ multiplex PCR; TCRdb lists only in-frame clones, some missing. Of 6,000 to 8,000 clones in the sample, around three quarters were seen once. This TCR was sampled from an adult with an advanced solid tumor such as melanoma, head and neck, liver or kidney cancer. The rearrangement links TRBV28 to TRBJ2-3; possible D gene TRBD2, 5 bases. This specimen was CD4+ or CD8+ T cells sorted from blood, taken in a trial of the OX40 agonist ivuxolimab. As DNA, the CDR3 is TGTGCCAGCAGTTCAAGGACGGAACGGGGAGATACGCAGTATTTT. This translates into CASSSRTERGDTQYF.